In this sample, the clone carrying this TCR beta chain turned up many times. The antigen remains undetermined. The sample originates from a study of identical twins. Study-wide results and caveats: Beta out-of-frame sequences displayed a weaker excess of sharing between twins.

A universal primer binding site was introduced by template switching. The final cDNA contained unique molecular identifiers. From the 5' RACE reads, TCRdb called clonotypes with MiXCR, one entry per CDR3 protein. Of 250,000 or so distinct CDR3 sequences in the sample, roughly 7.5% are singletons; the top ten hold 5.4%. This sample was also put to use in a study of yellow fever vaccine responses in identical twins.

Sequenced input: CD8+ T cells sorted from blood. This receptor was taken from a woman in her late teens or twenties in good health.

The CDR3 DNA reads TGTGCCACCAGCACCTCAGCGGGAAGGAAGTTCTTC. Translated, it gives CATSTSAGRKFF. The V gene is TRBV15, the J gene TRBJ2-1; 7 bases line up with TRBD2. There are 12 residues in the CDR3. Germline-derived CDR1 and CDR2 are LNHNV and YYDKDF (reference sequence). Trimming removed 4 bases from V and 14 bases from J; junction bases left unmatched: 8.